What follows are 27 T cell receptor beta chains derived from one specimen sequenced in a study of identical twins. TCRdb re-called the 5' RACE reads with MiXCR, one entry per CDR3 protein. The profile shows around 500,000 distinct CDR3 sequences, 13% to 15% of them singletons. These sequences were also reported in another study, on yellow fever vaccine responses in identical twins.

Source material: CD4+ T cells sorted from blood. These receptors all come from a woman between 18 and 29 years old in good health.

The CDR3 spells CASSFGDRGGPPEQFF. In DNA form, the CDR3 reads TGTGCCAGCAGCTTTGGTGACAGGGGGGGTCCCCCTGAGCAGTTCTTC. The rearrangement links TRBV5-5 to TRBJ2-1; 9 bases fit TRBD1. This CDR3 has 16 amino acids. Trimming removed 2 bases from V and 9 bases from J; junction bases left unmatched: 12. Germline-derived CDR1 and CDR2 are SGHKS and YYEKEE (reference sequence).

The CDR3 nucleotides are TGCGCCAGCAGCCGGGAGAGGCGGGAGGGTGTTACAGATACGCAGTATTTT. This sequence encodes CASSRERREGVTDTQYF. V and J are TRBV5-1 and TRBJ2-3, with 9 bases that match TRBD2. V lost 4 bases to trimming and J lost 3 bases; unmatched junction nucleotides: 12. Germline CDR1 is SGHRS and CDR2 is YFSETQ. The CDR3 extends over 17 amino acids. The variable domain in full, with the rest retrieved from reference TRBV5-1 and TRBJ2-3, is KAGVTQTPRYLIKTRGQQVTLSCSPISGHRSVSWYQQTPGQGLQFLFEYFSETQRNKGNFPGRFSGRQFSNSRSEMNVSTLELGDSALYLCASSRERREGVTDTQYFGPGTRLTVL.

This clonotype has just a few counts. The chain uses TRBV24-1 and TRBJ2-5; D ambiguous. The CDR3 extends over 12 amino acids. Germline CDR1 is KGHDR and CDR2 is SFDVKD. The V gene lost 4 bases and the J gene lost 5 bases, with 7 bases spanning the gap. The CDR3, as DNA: TGTGCCACCAGTGACGATAGGGAGACCCAGTACTTC. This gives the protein CATSDDRETQYF.

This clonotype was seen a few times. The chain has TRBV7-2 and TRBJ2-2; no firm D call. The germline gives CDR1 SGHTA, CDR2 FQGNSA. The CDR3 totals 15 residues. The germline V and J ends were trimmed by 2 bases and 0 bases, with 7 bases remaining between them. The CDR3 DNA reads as TGTGCCAGCAGCTTATTCCTCGCGAACACCGGGGAGCTGTTTTTT. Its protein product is CASSLFLANTGELFF.

This chain's CDR3 is CASSQEGAVTYEQYF. DNA of the CDR3: TGTGCCAGCAGCCAAGAGGGTGCGGTAACCTACGAGCAGTACTTC. This chain links TRBV4-2 with TRBJ2-7; D unclear. Germline V lookup: CDR1 LGHNA, CDR2 YNFKEQ. CDR3 length: 15 residues. V gave up 0 bases and J gave up 2 bases, with 11 bases separating them.

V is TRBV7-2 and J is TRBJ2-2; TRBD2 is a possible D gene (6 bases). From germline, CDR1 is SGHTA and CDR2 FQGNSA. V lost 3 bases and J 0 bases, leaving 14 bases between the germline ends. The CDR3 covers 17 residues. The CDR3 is CASSFRKAGTNTGELFF. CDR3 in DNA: TGTGCCAGCAGCTTCAGAAAAGCGGGTACGAACACCGGGGAGCTGTTTTTT.

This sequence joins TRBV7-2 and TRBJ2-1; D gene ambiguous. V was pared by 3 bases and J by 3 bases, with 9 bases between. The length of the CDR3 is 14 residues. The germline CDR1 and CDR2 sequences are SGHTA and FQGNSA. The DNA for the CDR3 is TGTGCCAGCAGCTTCGCGCGAGGCTACAATGAGCAGTTCTTC. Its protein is CASSFARGYNEQFF.

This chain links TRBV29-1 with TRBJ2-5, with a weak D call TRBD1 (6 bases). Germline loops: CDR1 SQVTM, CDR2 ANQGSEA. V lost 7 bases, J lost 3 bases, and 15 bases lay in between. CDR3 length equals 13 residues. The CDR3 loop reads CSAAYRDKETQYF. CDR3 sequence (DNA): TGCAGCGCCGCATACAGGGATAAAGAGACCCAGTACTTC.

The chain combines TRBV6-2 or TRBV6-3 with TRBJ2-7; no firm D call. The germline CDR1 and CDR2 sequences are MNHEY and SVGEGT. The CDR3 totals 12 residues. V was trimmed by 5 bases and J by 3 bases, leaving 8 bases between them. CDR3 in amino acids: CASSHLSYEQYF. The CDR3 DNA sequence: TGTGCCAGCAGTCACCTCAGCTACGAGCAGTACTTC.

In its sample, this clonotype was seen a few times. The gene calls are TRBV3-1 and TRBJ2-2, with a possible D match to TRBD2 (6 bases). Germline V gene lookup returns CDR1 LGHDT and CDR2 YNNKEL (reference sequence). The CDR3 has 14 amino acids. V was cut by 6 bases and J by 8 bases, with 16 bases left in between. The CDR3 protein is CASRVLAVGGELFF. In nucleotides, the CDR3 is TGTGCCAGCAGAGTTTTAGCGGTCGGAGGGGAGCTGTTTTTT.

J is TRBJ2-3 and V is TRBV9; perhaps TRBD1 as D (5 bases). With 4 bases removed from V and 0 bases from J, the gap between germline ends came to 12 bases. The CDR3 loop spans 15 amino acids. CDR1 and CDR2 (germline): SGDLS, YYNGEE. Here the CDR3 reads CASSPMAGSTDTQYF. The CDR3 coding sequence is TGTGCCAGCAGCCCGATGGCAGGGAGCACAGATACGCAGTATTTT. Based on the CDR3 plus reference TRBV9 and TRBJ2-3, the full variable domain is DSGVTQTPKHLITATGQRVTLRCSPRSGDLSVYWYQQSLDQGLQFLIQYYNGEERAKGNILERFSAQQFPDLHSELNLSSLELGDSALYFCASSPMAGSTDTQYFGPGTRLTVL.

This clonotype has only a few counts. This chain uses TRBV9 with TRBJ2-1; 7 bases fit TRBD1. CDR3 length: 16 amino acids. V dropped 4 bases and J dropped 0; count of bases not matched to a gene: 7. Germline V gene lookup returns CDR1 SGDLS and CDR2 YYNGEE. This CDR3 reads CASSPRDSYSYNEQFF. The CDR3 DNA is TGTGCCAGCAGCCCCCGGGACAGCTACTCCTACAATGAGCAGTTCTTC. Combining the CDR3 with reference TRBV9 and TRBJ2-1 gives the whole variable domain DSGVTQTPKHLITATGQRVTLRCSPRSGDLSVYWYQQSLDQGLQFLIQYYNGEERAKGNILERFSAQQFPDLHSELNLSSLELGDSALYFCASSPRDSYSYNEQFFGPGTRLTVL.

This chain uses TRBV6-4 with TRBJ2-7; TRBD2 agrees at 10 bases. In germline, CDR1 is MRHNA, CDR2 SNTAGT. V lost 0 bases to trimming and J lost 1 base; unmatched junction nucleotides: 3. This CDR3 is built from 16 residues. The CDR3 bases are TGTGCCAGCAGTGACTCCCTAGCGGGGGTTTCCTACGAGCAGTACTTC. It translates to CASSDSLAGVSYEQYF.

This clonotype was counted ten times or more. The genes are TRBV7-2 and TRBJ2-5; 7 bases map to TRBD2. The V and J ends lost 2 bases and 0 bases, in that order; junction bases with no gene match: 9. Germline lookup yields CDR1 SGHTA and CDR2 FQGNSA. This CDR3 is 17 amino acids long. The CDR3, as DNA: TGTGCCAGCAGCTTAATCCGGGAGGTCATGTACCAAGAGACCCAGTACTTC. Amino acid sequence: CASSLIREVMYQETQYF.

This CDR3 is CASSTDGGRPQHF. The CDR3 bases are TGTGCCAGCAGTACCGACGGGGGACGGCCCCAGCATTTT. The chain uses TRBV9 and TRBJ1-5; possibly TRBD1 for D (5 bases). There are 13 residues in the CDR3. V was trimmed by 5 bases and J by 9 bases, leaving 15 bases between them. Germline lookup yields CDR1 SGDLS and CDR2 YYNGEE.

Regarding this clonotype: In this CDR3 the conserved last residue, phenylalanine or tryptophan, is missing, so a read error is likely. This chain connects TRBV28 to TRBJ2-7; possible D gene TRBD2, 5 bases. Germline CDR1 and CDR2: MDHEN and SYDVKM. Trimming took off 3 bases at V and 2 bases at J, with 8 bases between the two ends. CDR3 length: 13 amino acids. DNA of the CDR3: TGTGCCAGCAGTTTTCGGGAACCCTACGAGCAGTACTAC. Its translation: CASSFREPYEQYY.

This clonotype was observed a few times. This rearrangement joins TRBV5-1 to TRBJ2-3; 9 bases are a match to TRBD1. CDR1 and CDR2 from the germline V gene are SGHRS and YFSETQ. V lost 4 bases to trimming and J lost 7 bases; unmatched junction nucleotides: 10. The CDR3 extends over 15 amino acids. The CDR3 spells CASSPRTGAVNTQYF. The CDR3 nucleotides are TGCGCCAGCAGCCCGAGGACAGGGGCCGTAAATACGCAGTATTTT.

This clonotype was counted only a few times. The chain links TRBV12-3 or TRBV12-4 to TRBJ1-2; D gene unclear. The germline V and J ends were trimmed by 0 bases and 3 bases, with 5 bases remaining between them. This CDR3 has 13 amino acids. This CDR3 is CASSLAVDYGYTF. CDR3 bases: TGTGCCAGCAGTTTAGCTGTGGACTATGGCTACACCTTC.

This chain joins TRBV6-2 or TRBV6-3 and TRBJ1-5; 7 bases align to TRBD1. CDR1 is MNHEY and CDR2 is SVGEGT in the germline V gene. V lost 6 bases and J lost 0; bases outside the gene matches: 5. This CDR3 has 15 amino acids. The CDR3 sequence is CASRSQGLSNQPQHF. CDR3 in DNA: TGTGCCAGCAGATCACAGGGGCTTAGCAATCAGCCCCAGCATTTT.

CDR3 in DNA: TGTGCCAGCAGCTTAGTCCCGGGACAGCTACGAGCTAACTATGGCTACACCTTC. It specifies CASSLVPGQLRANYGYTF. The V and J genes are TRBV11-2 and TRBJ1-2; 7 bases line up with TRBD1. The length of the CDR3 is 18 residues. The germline V gene has CDR1 SGHAT and CDR2 FQNNGV. With 1 base clipped from V and 0 bases from J, the junction kept 11 bases outside the gene matches.

CDR3 protein: CASSYYGAEAFF. The CDR3 DNA follows: TGTGCCAGCAGTTACTATGGGGCTGAAGCTTTCTTT. J is TRBJ1-1 and V is TRBV6-2 or TRBV6-3, with unresolved D. V was shortened by 1 base and J by 6 bases, with 6 bases between the two germline ends. The CDR3 runs 12 residues. Germline CDR1 and CDR2: MNHEY and SVGEGT.

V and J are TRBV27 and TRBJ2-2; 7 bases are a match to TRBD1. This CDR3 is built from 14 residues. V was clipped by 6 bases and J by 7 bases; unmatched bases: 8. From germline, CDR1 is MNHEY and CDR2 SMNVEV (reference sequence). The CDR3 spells CASRRTGGGGELFF. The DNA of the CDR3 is TGTGCCAGCAGACGGACAGGCGGAGGCGGGGAGCTGTTTTTT.

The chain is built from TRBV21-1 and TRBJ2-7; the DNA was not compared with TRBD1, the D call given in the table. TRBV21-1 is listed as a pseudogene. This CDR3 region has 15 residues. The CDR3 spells CASRGTSLSYYEQYF. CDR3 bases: TGTGCCAGCAGAGGGACGTCGCTAAGTTACTACGAGCAGTACTTC.

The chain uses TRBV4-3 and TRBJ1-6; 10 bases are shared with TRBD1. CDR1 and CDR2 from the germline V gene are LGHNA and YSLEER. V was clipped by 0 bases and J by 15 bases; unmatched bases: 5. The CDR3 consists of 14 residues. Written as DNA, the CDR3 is TGCGCCAGCAGCCAAGATTTGGGACAGGGGATCCTCCACTTT. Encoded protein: CASSQDLGQGILHF.

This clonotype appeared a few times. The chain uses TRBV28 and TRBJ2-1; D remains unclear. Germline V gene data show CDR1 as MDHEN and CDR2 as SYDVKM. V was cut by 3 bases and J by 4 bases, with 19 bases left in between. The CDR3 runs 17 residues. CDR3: CASSFTLSAAVYNEQFF. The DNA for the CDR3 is TGTGCCAGCAGTTTCACCCTCTCGGCGGCAGTTTACAATGAGCAGTTCTTC.

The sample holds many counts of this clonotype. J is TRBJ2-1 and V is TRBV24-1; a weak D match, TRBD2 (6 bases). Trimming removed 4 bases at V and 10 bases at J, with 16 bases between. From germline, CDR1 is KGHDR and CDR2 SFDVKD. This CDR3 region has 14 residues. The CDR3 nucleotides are TGTGCCACCAGTGACGGGGGACGGTCGTGGGAGCAGTTCTTC. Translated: CATSDGGRSWEQFF.

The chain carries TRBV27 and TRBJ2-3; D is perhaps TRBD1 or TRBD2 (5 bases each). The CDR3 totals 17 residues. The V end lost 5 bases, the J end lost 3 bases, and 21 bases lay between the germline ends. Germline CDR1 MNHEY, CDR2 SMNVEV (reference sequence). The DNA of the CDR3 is TGTGCCAGCAGTACCGCCGGGACCATGGTGGGTACAGATACGCAGTATTTT. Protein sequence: CASSTAGTMVGTDTQYF.